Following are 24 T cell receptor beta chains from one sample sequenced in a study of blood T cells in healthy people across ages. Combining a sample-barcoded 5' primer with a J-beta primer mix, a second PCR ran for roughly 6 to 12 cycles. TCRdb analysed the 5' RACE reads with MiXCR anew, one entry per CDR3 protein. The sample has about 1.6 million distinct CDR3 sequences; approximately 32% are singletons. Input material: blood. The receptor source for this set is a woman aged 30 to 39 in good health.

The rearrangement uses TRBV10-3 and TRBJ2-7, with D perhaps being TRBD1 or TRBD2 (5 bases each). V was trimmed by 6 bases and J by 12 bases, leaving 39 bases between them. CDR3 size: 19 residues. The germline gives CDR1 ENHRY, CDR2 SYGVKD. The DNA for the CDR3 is TGTGCCATCAGCCCCCGGGGCGGAAGATTGATCCCCTCTATGTGGCAGTCGTACTTC. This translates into CAISPRGGRLIPSMWQSYF.

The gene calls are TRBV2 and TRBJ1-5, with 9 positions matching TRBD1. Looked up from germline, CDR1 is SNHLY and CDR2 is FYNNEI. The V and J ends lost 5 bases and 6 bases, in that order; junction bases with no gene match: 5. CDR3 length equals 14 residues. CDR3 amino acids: CASSPGQGIQPQHF. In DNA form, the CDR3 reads TGTGCCAGCAGTCCGGGACAGGGCATTCAGCCCCAGCATTTT.

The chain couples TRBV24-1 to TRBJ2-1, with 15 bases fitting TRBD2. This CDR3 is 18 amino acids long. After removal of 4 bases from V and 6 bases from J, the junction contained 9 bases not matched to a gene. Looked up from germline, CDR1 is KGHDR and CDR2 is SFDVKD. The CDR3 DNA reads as TGTGCCACCAGTGAGACTCCGGGACTAGCGGGAGGAACCAATGAGCAGTTCTTC. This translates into CATSETPGLAGGTNEQFF.

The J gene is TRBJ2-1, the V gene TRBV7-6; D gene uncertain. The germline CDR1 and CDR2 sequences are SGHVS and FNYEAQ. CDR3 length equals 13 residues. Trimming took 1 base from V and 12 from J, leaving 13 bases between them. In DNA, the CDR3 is TGTGCCAGCAGCTTAGATGATAGTCGATGGCAGTTCTTC. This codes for CASSLDDSRWQFF. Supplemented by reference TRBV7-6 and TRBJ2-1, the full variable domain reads GAGVSQSPRYKVTKRGQDVALRCDPISGHVSLYWYRQALGQGPEFLTYFNYEAQQDKSGLPNDRFSAERPEGSISTLTIQRTEQRDSAMYRCASSLDDSRWQFFGPGTRLTVL.

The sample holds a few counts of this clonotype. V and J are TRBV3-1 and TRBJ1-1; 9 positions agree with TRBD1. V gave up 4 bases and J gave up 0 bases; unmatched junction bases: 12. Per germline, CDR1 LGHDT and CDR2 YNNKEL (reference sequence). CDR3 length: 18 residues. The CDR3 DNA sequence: TGTGCCAGCAGCCCCGGACAGGGGCTAATTTTTATGAACACTGAAGCTTTCTTT. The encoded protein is CASSPGQGLIFMNTEAFF.

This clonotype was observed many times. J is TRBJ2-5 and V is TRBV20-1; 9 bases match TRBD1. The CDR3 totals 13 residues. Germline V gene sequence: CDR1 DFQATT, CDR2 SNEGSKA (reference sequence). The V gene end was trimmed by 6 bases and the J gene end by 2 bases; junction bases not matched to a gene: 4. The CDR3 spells CSARDRAQETQYF. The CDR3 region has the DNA TGCAGTGCACGGGACAGGGCACAAGAGACCCAGTACTTC.

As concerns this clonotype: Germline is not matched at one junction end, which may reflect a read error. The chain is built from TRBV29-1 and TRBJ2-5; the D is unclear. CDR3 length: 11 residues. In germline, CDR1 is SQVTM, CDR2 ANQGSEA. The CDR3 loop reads CSVEIRRVQYF. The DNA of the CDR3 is TGCAGTGTTGAAATTCGCCGGGTACAGTACTTC.

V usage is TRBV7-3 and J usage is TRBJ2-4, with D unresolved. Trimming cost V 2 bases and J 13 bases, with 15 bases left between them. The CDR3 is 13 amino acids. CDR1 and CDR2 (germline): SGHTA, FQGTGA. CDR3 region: CASSLLWGFGQYF. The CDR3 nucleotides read TGTGCCAGCAGCTTATTATGGGGTTTTGGGCAGTACTTC.

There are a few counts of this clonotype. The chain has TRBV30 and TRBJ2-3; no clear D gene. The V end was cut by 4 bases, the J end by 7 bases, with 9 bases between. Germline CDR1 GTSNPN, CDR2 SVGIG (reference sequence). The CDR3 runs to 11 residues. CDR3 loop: CAWTLGNTQYF. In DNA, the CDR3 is TGTGCCTGGACGCTGGGGAATACGCAGTATTTT. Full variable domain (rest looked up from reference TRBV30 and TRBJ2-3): SQTIHQWPATLVQPVGSPLSLECTVEGTSNPNLYWYRQAAGRGLQLLFYSVGIGQISSEVPQNLSASRPQDRQFILSSKKLLLSDSGFYLCAWTLGNTQYFGPGTRLTVL.

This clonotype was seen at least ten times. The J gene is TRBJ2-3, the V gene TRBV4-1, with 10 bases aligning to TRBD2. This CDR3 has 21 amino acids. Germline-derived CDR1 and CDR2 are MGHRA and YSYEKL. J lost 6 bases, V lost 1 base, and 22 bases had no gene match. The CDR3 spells CASSQVLAGVSGGRHGDTQYF. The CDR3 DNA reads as TGCGCCAGCAGCCAAGTTCTAGCGGGGGTCAGTGGGGGGAGACACGGGGATACGCAGTATTTT.

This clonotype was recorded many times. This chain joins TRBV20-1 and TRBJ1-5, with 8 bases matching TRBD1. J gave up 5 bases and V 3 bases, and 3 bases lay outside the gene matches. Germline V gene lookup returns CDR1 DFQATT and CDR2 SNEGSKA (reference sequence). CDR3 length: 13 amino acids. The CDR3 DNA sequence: TGCAGTGCTAGGGTGGACAGGGATCAGCCCCAGCATTTT. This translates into CSARVDRDQPQHF.

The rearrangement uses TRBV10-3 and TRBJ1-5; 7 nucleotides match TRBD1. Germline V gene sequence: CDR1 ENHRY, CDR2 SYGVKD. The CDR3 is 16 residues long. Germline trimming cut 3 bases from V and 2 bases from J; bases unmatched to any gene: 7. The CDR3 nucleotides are TGTGCCATCAGTGATCCCCGACAGGGAGGCAATCAGCCCCAGCATTTT. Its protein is CAISDPRQGGNQPQHF.

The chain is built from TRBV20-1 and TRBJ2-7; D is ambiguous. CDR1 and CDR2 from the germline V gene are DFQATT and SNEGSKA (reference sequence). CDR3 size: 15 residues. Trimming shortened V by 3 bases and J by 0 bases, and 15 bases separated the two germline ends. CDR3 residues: CSARSPLRVSYEQYF. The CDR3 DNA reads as TGCAGTGCTAGGTCCCCTCTCCGGGTCTCCTACGAGCAGTACTTC.

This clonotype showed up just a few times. The CDR3 nucleotides read TGTGCCAGCATCAACCCGGGGGGCCCCAACACTGAAGCTTTCTTT. It translates to CASINPGGPNTEAFF. This chain uses TRBV7-2 with TRBJ1-1; perhaps TRBD1 as D (6 bases). CDR1 and CDR2 (germline): SGHTA, FQGNSA. This CDR3 comprises 15 residues. V dropped 7 bases and J dropped 2 bases, with 17 bases sitting between them.

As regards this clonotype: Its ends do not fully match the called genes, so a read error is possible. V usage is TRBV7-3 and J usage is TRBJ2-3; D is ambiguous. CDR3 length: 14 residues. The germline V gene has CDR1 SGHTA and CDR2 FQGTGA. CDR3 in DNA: TGTACCAGCAGCTTAAACCGAGGAGTGGATACGCAGTATTTT. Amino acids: CTSSLNRGVDTQYF.

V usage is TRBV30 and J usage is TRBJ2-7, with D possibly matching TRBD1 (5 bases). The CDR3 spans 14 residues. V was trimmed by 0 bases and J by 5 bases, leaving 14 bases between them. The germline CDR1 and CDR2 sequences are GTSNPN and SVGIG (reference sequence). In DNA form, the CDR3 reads TGTGCCTGGAGTGTAAGTGCAGGGTTCCACGAGCAGTACTTC. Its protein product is CAWSVSAGFHEQYF.

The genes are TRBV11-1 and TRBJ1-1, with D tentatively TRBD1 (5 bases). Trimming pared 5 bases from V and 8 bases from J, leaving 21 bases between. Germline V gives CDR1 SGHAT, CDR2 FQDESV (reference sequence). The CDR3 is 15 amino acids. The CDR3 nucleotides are TGTGCCAGCAGCCCACTACTTGGGGGTTCTATGGAAGCTTTCTTT. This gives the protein CASSPLLGGSMEAFF. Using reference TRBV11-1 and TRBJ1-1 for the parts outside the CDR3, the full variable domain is EAEVAQSPRYKITEKSQAVAFWCDPISGHATLYWYRQILGQGPELLVQFQDESVVDDSQLPKDRFSAERLKGVDSTLKIQPAELGDSAMYLCASSPLLGGSMEAFFGQGTRLTVV.

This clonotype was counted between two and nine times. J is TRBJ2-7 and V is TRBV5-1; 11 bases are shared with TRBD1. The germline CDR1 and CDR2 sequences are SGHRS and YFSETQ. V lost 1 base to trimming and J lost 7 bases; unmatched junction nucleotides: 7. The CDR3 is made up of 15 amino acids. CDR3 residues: CASSLLGQGDKEQYF. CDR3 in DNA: TGCGCCAGCAGCTTGTTGGGACAGGGGGACAAGGAGCAGTACTTC.

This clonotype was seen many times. The CDR3 DNA reads as TGCGCCAGCAGCCCACGGGGTTTCTACACCGATACGCAGTATTTT. Encoded protein: CASSPRGFYTDTQYF. The chain carries TRBV5-1 and TRBJ2-3; a possible D gene is TRBD2 (5 bases). With 4 bases removed from V and 6 bases from J, the gap between germline ends came to 18 bases. Germline V gene lookup returns CDR1 SGHRS and CDR2 YFSETQ. The CDR3 runs to 15 residues.

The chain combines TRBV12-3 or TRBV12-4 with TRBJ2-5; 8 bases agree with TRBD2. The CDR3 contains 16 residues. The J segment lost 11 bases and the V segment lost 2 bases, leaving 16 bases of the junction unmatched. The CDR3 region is CASSLTQRELGNEQYF. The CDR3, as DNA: TGTGCCAGCAGTTTAACCCAGCGGGAGTTGGGAAATGAGCAGTACTTC.

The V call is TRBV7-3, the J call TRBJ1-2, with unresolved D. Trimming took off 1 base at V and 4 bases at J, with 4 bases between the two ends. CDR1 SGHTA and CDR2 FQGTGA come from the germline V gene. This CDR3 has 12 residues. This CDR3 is CASSLIIYGYTF. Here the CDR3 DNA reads TGTGCCAGCAGCTTAATTATCTATGGCTACACCTTC.

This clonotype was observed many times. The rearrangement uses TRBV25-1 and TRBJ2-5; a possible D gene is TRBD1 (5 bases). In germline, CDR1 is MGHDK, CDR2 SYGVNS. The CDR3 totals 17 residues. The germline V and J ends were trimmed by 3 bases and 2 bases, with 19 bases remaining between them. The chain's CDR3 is CASSDPQGLSVQETQYF. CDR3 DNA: TGTGCCAGCAGTGACCCGCAGGGCCTTTCCGTTCAAGAGACCCAGTACTTC.

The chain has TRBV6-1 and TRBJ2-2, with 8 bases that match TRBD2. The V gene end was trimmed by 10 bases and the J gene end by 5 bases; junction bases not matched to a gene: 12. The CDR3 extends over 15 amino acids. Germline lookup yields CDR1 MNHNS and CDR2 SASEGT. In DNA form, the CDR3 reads TGTGCCACCGGGAGCAGCGGGAGTAGGACCGGGGAGCTGTTTTTT. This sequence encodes CATGSSGSRTGELFF.

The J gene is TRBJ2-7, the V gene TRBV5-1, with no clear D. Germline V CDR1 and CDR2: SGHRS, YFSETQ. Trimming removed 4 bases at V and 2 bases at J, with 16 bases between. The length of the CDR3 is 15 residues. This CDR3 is CASSRDSPSAYEQYF. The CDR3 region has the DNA TGCGCCAGCAGCCGAGACTCCCCGAGCGCCTACGAGCAGTACTTC.